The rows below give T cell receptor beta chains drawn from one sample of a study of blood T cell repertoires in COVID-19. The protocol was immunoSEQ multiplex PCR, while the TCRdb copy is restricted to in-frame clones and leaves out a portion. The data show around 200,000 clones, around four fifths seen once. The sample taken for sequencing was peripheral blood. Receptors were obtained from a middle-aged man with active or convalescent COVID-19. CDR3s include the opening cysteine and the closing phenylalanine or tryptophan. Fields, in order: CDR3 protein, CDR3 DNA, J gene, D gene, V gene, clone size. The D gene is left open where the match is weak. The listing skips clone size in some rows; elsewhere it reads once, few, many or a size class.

CDR3: CATSDLRRGTGELFF; DNA: TGTGCCACCAGTGATTTGCGAAGGGGCACCGGGGAGCTGTTTTTT; J: TRBJ2-2; D: -; V: TRBV24-1; size: -
CDR3: CASSTRGQGAFGYTF; DNA: TGTGCCAGCAGTACGAGGGGACAGGGGGCCTTTGGCTACACCTTC; J: TRBJ1-2; D: TRBD1; V: TRBV6-5; size: -
CDR3: CASSYIQPRNYGYTF; DNA: TGTGCCAGCAGTTACATACAGCCTCGAAACTATGGCTACACCTTC; J: TRBJ1-2; D: -; V: TRBV6-6; size: -
CDR3: CASSHGQGTNQPQHF; DNA: TGTGCCAGCAGCCACGGACAGGGAACGAATCAGCCCCAGCATTTT; J: TRBJ1-5; D: TRBD1; V: TRBV3-1/TRBV3-2; size: once
CDR3: CASGTRNSPLHF; DNA: TGTGCCAGCGGGACAAGGAATTCACCCCTCCACTTT; J: TRBJ1-6; D: -; V: TRBV12-3/TRBV12-4; size: -
CDR3: CASRPDRATYEQYF; DNA: TGTGCCAGCCGCCCGGACAGGGCTACCTACGAGCAGTACTTC; J: TRBJ2-7; D: TRBD1; V: TRBV6-5; size: -
CDR3: CASSETGLQGYTF; DNA: TGTGCCAGCAGTGAAACAGGGCTTCAAGGCTACACCTTC; J: TRBJ1-2; D: -; V: TRBV6-1; size: -
CDR3: CSVEWTLYGYTF; DNA: TGCAGCGTTGAATGGACTCTCTATGGCTACACCTTC; J: TRBJ1-2; D: -; V: TRBV29-1; size: -
CDR3: CAWIGQTLFYGYTF; DNA: TGTGCCTGGATCGGACAAACCTTGTTCTATGGCTACACCTTC; J: TRBJ1-2; D: -; V: TRBV30; size: -
CDR3: CASTREVTGELFF; DNA: TGTGCCAGCACCAGGGAGGTTACCGGGGAGCTGTTTTTT; J: TRBJ2-2; D: -; V: TRBV2; size: -
CDR3: CASSTEPRDEQYF; DNA: TGTGCCAGCAGCACCGAACCCCGGGACGAGCAGTACTTC; J: TRBJ2-7; D: -; V: TRBV21-1; size: -
CDR3: CASSPGGQSLYEQYF; DNA: TGCGCCAGCAGCCCCGGGGGTCAGTCCCTCTACGAGCAGTACTTC; J: TRBJ2-7; D: -; V: TRBV5-1; size: -
CDR3: CASRAGQAGTGELFF; DNA: TGTGCCAGCAGGGCTGGACAGGCAGGGACCGGGGAGCTGTTTTTT; J: TRBJ2-2; D: TRBD1; V: TRBV2; size: -
CDR3: CASRGRQLTSGANVLTF; DNA: TGTGCCAGCAGGGGTCGACAGTTGACCTCTGGGGCCAACGTCCTGACTTTC; J: TRBJ2-6; D: -; V: TRBV7-3; size: -
CDR3: CASRDRGPVGPQHF; DNA: TGTGCCAGCCGGGACAGGGGGCCTGTTGGGCCCCAGCATTTT; J: TRBJ1-5; D: TRBD1; V: TRBV19; size: -
CDR3: CASSQERGRALGDTQYF; DNA: TGTGCCAGCAGCCAAGAAAGGGGGAGGGCCCTCGGAGATACGCAGTATTTT; J: TRBJ2-3; D: -; V: TRBV3-1/TRBV3-2; size: -
CDR3: CASSQDGLGDEQYF; DNA: TGTGCCAGCAGCCAGGATGGACTAGGCGACGAGCAGTACTTC; J: TRBJ2-7; D: TRBD2; V: TRBV14; size: -
CDR3: CASSRYNYEQYF; DNA: TGTGCCAGCAGCCGCTATAATTACGAGCAGTACTTC; J: TRBJ2-7; D: -; V: TRBV3-1/TRBV3-2; size: -
CDR3: CASSPPGGDEQFF; DNA: TGTGCCAGCTCCCCCCCCGGGGGTGATGAGCAGTTCTTC; J: TRBJ2-1; D: -; V: TRBV18; size: -
CDR3: CASSMDSYEQYF; DNA: TGTGCCAGTAGTATGGACAGTTACGAGCAGTACTTC; J: TRBJ2-7; D: -; V: TRBV19; size: -
CDR3: CASSPIQGASYEQYF; DNA: TGTGCCAGCTCACCAATCCAGGGGGCATCCTACGAGCAGTACTTC; J: TRBJ2-7; D: TRBD1; V: TRBV18; size: few
CDR3: CASSPSPDYGYTF; DNA: TGTGCCAGCAGCCCCTCCCCGGACTATGGCTACACCTTC; J: TRBJ1-2; D: -; V: TRBV5-6; size: once
CDR3: CASRSAGTGGGYTF; DNA: TGTGCCAGCCGTTCCGCCGGGACAGGGGGTGGCTACACCTTC; J: TRBJ1-2; D: TRBD1; V: TRBV6-2/TRBV6-3; size: -
CDR3: CAWSAGRPGELFF; DNA: TGTGCCTGGAGTGCTGGGCGACCAGGGGAGCTGTTTTTT; J: TRBJ2-2; D: -; V: TRBV30; size: few
CDR3: CASSQEEGWTYNSPLHF; DNA: TGTGCCAGCAGCCAAGAAGAGGGATGGACCTATAATTCACCCCTCCACTTT; J: TRBJ1-6; D: -; V: TRBV14; size: -
CDR3: CASRFVGAGGYTF; DNA: TGTGCCAGCAGGTTCGTTGGGGCTGGTGGCTACACCTTC; J: TRBJ1-2; D: -; V: TRBV12-3/TRBV12-4; size: -
CDR3: CASSLGLGNTIYF; DNA: TGTGCCAGCAGTTTGGGGCTTGGAAACACCATATATTTT; J: TRBJ1-3; D: -; V: TRBV6-5; size: -
CDR3: CASSLSRGDTQYF; DNA: TGTGCCAGCAGCTTATCCAGGGGAGATACGCAGTATTTT; J: TRBJ2-3; D: -; V: TRBV7-8; size: -
CDR3: CASSFIAGETYEQYF; DNA: TGTGCCAGCAGCTTCATAGCGGGGGAAACCTACGAGCAGTACTTC; J: TRBJ2-7; D: TRBD2; V: TRBV7-2; size: -
CDR3: CASSPPQEKLFF; DNA: TGTGCCAGCAGCCCCCCCCAGGAAAAACTGTTTTTT; J: TRBJ1-4; D: -; V: TRBV16; size: -
CDR3: CASSPSMGQLRGQFF; DNA: TGTGCCAGCAGCCCCTCAATGGGACAGCTTAGGGGACAGTTCTTC; J: TRBJ2-1; D: TRBD1; V: TRBV6-2/TRBV6-3; size: -
CDR3: CASSSGTSEKLFF; DNA: TGTGCCAGCAGCTCCGGGACATCTGAAAAACTGTTTTTT; J: TRBJ1-4; D: -; V: TRBV5-4; size: few
CDR3: CASSSRTGSYEQYF; DNA: TGTGCCAGCAGCTCCCGGACAGGGTCGTACGAGCAGTACTTC; J: TRBJ2-7; D: TRBD1; V: TRBV13; size: -
CDR3: CASSPPDSGANVLTF; DNA: TGTGCCAGCAGCCCCCCAGACTCTGGGGCCAACGTCCTGACTTTC; J: TRBJ2-6; D: -; V: TRBV9; size: few
CDR3: CATSDADYLNTQYF; DNA: TGTGCCACCAGTGACGCTGACTACCTAAATACGCAGTATTTT; J: TRBJ2-3; D: -; V: TRBV24-1; size: -
CDR3: CASSFSTEYHNEQFF; DNA: TGTGCCAGCAGCTTCTCCACCGAGTACCACAATGAGCAGTTCTTC; J: TRBJ2-1; D: -; V: TRBV9; size: few
CDR3: CASSSTTYEQYF; DNA: TGTGCCAGCAGCTCGACAACCTACGAGCAGTACTTC; J: TRBJ2-7; D: -; V: TRBV11-1; size: -
CDR3: CSASALAGGNSYEQYF; DNA: TGCAGTGCTAGTGCCCTAGCGGGAGGAAATTCCTACGAGCAGTACTTC; J: TRBJ2-7; D: TRBD2; V: TRBV20-1; size: -
CDR3: CASRAGQGFNSPLHF; DNA: TGTGCCAGCAGAGCCGGACAGGGGTTTAATTCACCCCTCCACTTT; J: TRBJ1-6; D: TRBD1; V: TRBV2; size: -
CDR3: CASSPRDRGAYEQYF; DNA: TGTGCCAGCTCACCTCGGGACAGGGGTGCCTACGAGCAGTACTTC; J: TRBJ2-7; D: TRBD1; V: TRBV18; size: once
CDR3: CASSASGGAWNEQFF; DNA: TGTGCCAGCAGCGCGTCCGGGGGGGCCTGGAATGAGCAGTTCTTC; J: TRBJ2-1; D: TRBD2; V: TRBV9; size: once
CDR3: CASRLSGSYEQYF; DNA: TGTGCCAGCAGGCTTAGCGGTTCCTACGAGCAGTACTTC; J: TRBJ2-7; D: -; V: TRBV6-5; size: -